The present T cell receptor beta chain was sequenced within a study of OX40 agonist ivuxolimab in advanced cancers. Study overall: Treatment of patients was with ivuxolimab, an agonistic anti-OX40 (CD134) antibody.

Study outcomes and limitations: Specificity for antigen went undetermined in the expanded peripheral T cells.

With regard to this clone: The antigen is not known.

The data were produced by immunoSEQ multiplex PCR, yet TCRdb's version contains in-frame clones alone and is incomplete. Altogether 30,000 to 40,000 clones are present, roughly 79% being singletons, with the ten largest covering about 18%. Samples of blood were obtained at baseline, on cycle 4 day 1, and on cycle 7 day 1. The material sequenced was CD4+ or CD8+ T cells sorted from blood, taken in a trial of the OX40 agonist ivuxolimab. The clonotype originates from an adult with an advanced solid tumor such as melanoma, head and neck, liver or kidney cancer.

This CDR3 is CAISDLGDPNIQYF. Here the CDR3 DNA reads TGTGCCATCAGTGATCTAGGGGACCCAAACATTCAGTACTTC. V gene TRBV10-3 combines with J gene TRBJ2-4; either TRBD1 or TRBD2 may fit D (5 bases each). Germline CDR1 is ENHRY and CDR2 is SYGVKD. The V end lost 3 bases, the J end lost 6 bases, and 12 bases lay between the germline ends. The CDR3 spans 14 residues.